Described below is a single T cell receptor beta chain sequence and its context. Antigen: not known. The data stem from a study of siplizumab effects on memory and regulatory T cells. Study results and caveats: Unstimulated naive T cells seemed to show more diversity than memory cells did, and they also seemed to be among the major contributors to the alloresponse. About 75-96% of proliferating CD4+ or CD8+ clones had no assignable naive or memory phenotype.

Germline CDR1 MGHRA, CDR2 YSYEKL. V trimming: 3 bases; J trimming: 4 bases; junction bases outside the gene matches: 6. This CDR3 is built from 16 residues. Approximately 100,000 TCR templates per sample were sequenced. Here immunoSEQ multiplex PCR was the method, and the copy in TCRdb shows in-frame clones only, minus some. The table lists roughly 120,000 clones, roughly 92% of them singletons. This chain connects TRBV4-1 to TRBJ2-3, with 11 bases that match TRBD1. This clonotype was obtained from a human donor in good health. Sequencing input: CD4+ T cells sorted from blood. CDR3 coding DNA: TGCGCCAGCAGCCAGGGGGACAGGGGGTTAGCAGATACGCAGTATTTT. Encoded protein: CASSQGDRGLADTQYF.